These 9 T cell receptor beta chains share one sample of origin, sequenced in a study of radiation and T cells in renal cell carcinoma. Sequenced by immunoSEQ multiplex PCR; TCRdb stores in-frame clones only, minus some. The data show more than 75,000 clones, with 65% to 90% seen just once and 20% to 25% held by the top ten. Time point noted: blood 2 weeks post-SBRT. Noted treatment: 15 Gy SBRT to primary tumor, nephrectomy 4 weeks later. Material: blood, obtained from a patient whose treatment included radiotherapy and nephrectomy. The receptors derive from a woman in her forties or fifties with renal cell carcinoma.

This sequence joins TRBV10-3 and TRBJ2-7; 9 bases map to TRBD2. Germline values: CDR1 ENHRY, CDR2 SYGVKD. After removal of 6 bases from V and 5 bases from J, the junction contained 2 bases not matched to a gene. The CDR3 covers 12 residues. CDR3 bases: TGTGCCATCAGGGCTAGCGGGGACGAGCAGTACTTC. It translates to CAIRASGDEQYF.

J is TRBJ1-1 and V is TRBV4-3, with 8 nucleotides matching TRBD1. Germline CDR1 is LGHNA and CDR2 is YSLEER. J lost 1 base, V lost 2 bases, and 3 bases had no gene match. The CDR3 consists of 15 residues. The CDR3 here is CASSQRDRPNTEAFF. The CDR3 nucleotides are TGCGCCAGCAGCCAACGGGACAGGCCGAACACTGAAGCTTTCTTT.

The chain links TRBV5-6 to TRBJ2-3; 13 bases match TRBD2. The CDR3 consists of 17 residues. CDR1 and CDR2 from the germline V gene are SGHDT and YYEEEE. V gave up 4 bases and J gave up 4 bases; unmatched junction bases: 9. The CDR3 loop reads CASSPTGLAGAPDTQYF. In DNA form, the CDR3 reads TGTGCCAGCAGCCCAACAGGACTAGCGGGAGCCCCAGATACGCAGTATTTT.

The table lists this clone with a count of one. V gene TRBV5-6 combines with J gene TRBJ2-2; D is ambiguous. The CDR3 contains 14 residues. The ends were cut back, 0 bases at V and 2 bases at J, with 5 bases in the middle. Germline CDR1 and CDR2: SGHDT and YYEEEE. CDR3 region: CASSLGFNTGELFF. Written as DNA, the CDR3 is TGTGCCAGCAGCTTGGGCTTCAACACCGGGGAGCTGTTTTTT.

This clone was observed a few times. The rearrangement joins TRBV7-9 to TRBJ1-1; unclear D gene. Per the germline V gene, CDR1 is SEHNR and CDR2 is FQNEAQ (reference sequence). V was cut by 0 bases and J by 0 bases, with 5 bases left in between. CDR3 length: 14 residues. This CDR3 reads CASSLAVVNTEAFF. As DNA, the CDR3 is TGTGCCAGCAGCTTAGCGGTAGTGAACACTGAAGCTTTCTTT.

The chain recombines TRBV4-1 with TRBJ2-1; D gene uncertain. CDR3 size: 13 residues. V lost 5 bases, J lost 8 bases, and 13 bases lay in between. CDR1 is MGHRA and CDR2 is YSYEKL in the germline V gene. The CDR3 sequence is CASSKSVRDEQFF. The CDR3 region has the DNA TGCGCCAGCAGCAAATCTGTCCGGGATGAGCAGTTCTTC.

V gene TRBV7-2 combines with J gene TRBJ2-5, with 10 bases that match TRBD2. Per germline, CDR1 SGHTA and CDR2 FQGNSA. The CDR3 has 15 residues. Germline trimming cut 5 bases from V and 5 bases from J; bases unmatched to any gene: 8. The CDR3 loop reads CASSRERGGRETQYF. The CDR3 region has the DNA TGTGCCAGCAGCCGGGAGCGGGGGGGCCGGGAGACCCAGTACTTC.

V usage is TRBV7-8 and J usage is TRBJ1-5; D call uncertain. V lost 1 base and J lost 0, with 7 bases in between. The CDR3 totals 15 residues. CDR1 is SGHVS and CDR2 is FQNEAQ in the germline V gene. The CDR3 bases are TGTGCCAGCAGCTTAGGGCCGGATAGCAATCAGCCCCAGCATTTT. Translation: CASSLGPDSNQPQHF.

The V and J genes are TRBV5-4 and TRBJ2-5, with D tentatively TRBD1 (6 bases). The CDR3 totals 14 residues. Trimming left V 0 bases short and J 5 bases short, with 11 bases between. Germline V gives CDR1 SGHNT, CDR2 YYREEE (reference sequence). CDR3 in amino acids: CASSLDQGRETQYF. DNA for the CDR3: TGTGCCAGCAGCTTGGATCAGGGGCGGGAGACCCAGTACTTC.